The subject of this entry is one TCR beta chain. Original analysis: Estimation of nucleated cell counts relied on the amplification of reference gene primers. Data came from immunoSEQ multiplex PCR; TCRdb stores just in-frame clones and leaves some out. The V and J calls and clone size come from that table; D and trimming were worked out from the DNA. The sample carries some 140,000 clones, 75% to 80% recorded once. CDR1 is MNHNS and CDR2 is SASEGT in the germline V gene. The V segment lost 3 bases and the J segment 1 base; nucleotides outside the gene matches: 3. CDR3 size: 15 residues. The record originates from a study of blood T cell repertoires in COVID-19. Overall study context: T cells, B-cell-depleted T cells, or PBMCs provided the cDNA or gDNA that served as material.

This TCR came from a man aged 80 or over with acute or convalescent COVID-19. The sequenced sample was peripheral blood. The rearrangement links TRBV6-1 to TRBJ2-3; 8 bases map to TRBD2. The CDR3 loop reads CASSEDGGGTDTQYF. In DNA, the CDR3 is TGTGCCAGCAGTGAGGACGGGGGGGGCACAGATACGCAGTATTTT.